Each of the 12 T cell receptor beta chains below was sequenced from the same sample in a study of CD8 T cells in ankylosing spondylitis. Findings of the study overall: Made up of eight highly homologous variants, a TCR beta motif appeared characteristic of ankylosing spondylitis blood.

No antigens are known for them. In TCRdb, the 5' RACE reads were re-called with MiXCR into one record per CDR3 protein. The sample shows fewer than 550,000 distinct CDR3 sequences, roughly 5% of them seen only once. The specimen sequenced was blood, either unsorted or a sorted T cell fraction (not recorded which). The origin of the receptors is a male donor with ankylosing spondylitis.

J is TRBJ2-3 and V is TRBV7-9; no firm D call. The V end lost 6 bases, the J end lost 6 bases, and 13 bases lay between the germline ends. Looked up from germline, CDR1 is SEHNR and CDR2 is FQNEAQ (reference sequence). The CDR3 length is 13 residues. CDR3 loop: CASSRLKSDTQYF. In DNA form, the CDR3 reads TGTGCCAGCAGTCGACTGAAATCGGATACGCAGTATTTT.

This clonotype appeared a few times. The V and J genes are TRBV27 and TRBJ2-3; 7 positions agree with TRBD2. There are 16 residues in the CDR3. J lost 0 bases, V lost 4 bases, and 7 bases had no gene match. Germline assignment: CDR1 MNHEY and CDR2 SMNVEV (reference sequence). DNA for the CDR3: TGTGCCAGCAGTTCCCCACCGGGACTAAGCACAGATACGCAGTATTTT. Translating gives CASSSPPGLSTDTQYF.

The CDR3 here is CASSAGRRGGSYEQYF. As DNA, the CDR3 is TGTGCCAGCAGTGCAGGCAGGAGAGGGGGCTCCTACGAGCAGTACTTC. This chain connects TRBV25-1 to TRBJ2-7, with D possibly matching TRBD1 (6 bases). Trimming cost V 4 bases and J 0 bases, with 16 bases left between them. Germline loops: CDR1 MGHDK, CDR2 SYGVNS. The CDR3 is 16 residues long.

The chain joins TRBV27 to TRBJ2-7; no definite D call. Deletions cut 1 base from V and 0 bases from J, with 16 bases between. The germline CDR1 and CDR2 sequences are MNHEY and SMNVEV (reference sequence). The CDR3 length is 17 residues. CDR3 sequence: CASSLLARPLGSYEQYF. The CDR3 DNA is TGTGCCAGCAGTTTATTGGCTAGACCATTAGGCTCCTACGAGCAGTACTTC.

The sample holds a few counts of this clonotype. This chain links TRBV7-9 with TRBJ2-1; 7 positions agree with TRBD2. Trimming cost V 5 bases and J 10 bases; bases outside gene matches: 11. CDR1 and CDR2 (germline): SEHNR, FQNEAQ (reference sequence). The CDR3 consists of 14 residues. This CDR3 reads CASSRIGEGGEQFF. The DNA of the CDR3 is TGTGCCAGCAGCCGAATCGGGGAGGGCGGGGAGCAGTTCTTC.

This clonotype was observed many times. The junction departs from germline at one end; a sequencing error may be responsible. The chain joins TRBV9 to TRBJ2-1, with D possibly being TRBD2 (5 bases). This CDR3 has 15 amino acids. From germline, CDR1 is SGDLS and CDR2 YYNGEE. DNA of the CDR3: TGTGCCAGCAGTGTAGGGAGTGGCTCCTACAATGAGCAGTTCTTC. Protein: CASSVGSGSYNEQFF.

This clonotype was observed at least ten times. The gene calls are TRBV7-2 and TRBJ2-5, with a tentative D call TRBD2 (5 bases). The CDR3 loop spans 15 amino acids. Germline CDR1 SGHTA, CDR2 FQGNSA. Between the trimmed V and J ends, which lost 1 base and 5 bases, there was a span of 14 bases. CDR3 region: CASSLVLAFSETQYF. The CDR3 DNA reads TGTGCCAGCAGCTTAGTCCTAGCTTTCTCGGAGACCCAGTACTTC.

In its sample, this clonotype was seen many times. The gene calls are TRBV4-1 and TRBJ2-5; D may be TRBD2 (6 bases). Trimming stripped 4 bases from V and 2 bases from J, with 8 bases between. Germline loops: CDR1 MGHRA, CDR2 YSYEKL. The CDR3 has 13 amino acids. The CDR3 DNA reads TGCGCCAGCAGCCTGACTAGACAAGAGACCCAGTACTTC. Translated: CASSLTRQETQYF.

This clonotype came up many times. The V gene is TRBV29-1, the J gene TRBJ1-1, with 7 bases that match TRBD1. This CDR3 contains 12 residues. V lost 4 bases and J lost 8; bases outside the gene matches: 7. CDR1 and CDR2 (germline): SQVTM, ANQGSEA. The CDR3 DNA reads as TGCAGCGTTGCCCGGACAGGCGCCGAAGCTTTCTTT. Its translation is CSVARTGAEAFF.

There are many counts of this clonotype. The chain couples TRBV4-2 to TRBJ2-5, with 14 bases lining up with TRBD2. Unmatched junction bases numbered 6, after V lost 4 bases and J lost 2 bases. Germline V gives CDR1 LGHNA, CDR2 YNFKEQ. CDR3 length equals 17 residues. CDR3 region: CASSPGTSGGPQETQYF. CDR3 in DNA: TGTGCCAGCAGCCCTGGGACTAGCGGGGGACCTCAAGAGACCCAGTACTTC.

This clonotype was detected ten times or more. The CDR3 coding sequence is TGTGCCAGCAGTGGACCCCCCTATAGCAATCAGCCCCAGCATTTT. It specifies CASSGPPYSNQPQHF. The rearrangement uses TRBV6-1 and TRBJ1-5; D unresolved. Germline values: CDR1 MNHNS, CDR2 SASEGT. V was pared by 4 bases and J by 0 bases, with 10 bases between. The CDR3 spans 15 residues.

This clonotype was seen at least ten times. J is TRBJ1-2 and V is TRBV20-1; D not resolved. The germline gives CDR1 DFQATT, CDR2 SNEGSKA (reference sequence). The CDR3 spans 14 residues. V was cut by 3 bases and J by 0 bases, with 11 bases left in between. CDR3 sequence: CSARRIGPNYGYTF. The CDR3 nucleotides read TGCAGTGCTAGGAGAATAGGGCCTAACTATGGCTACACCTTC.